This note documents a single T cell receptor (beta chain) sequence. Measured with immunoSEQ multiplex PCR; TCRdb has only the in-frame clones, and not every one. The sample has 490,000 or so clones, approximately 86% seen once. This entry belongs to a study of blood T cell repertoires in COVID-19. Study-level information: Sites in the United States, Italy and Spain provided acute and convalescent COVID-19 samples. T cells, B-cell-depleted T cells, or PBMCs provided the cDNA or gDNA that served as material.

V dropped 7 bases and J dropped 5 bases, with 20 bases sitting between them. CDR3 length: 15 residues. Germline V gene sequence: CDR1 SGHAT, CDR2 FQNNGV. Participants were aged roughly 18 to 95 years, lived in under 30 US areas, and enrolled virtually. Recovery meant two consecutive negative NP/OP PCR tests, professional clearance, or resolved symptoms. The chain combines TRBV11-2 with TRBJ1-2; the D gene is possibly TRBD1 (5 bases). Material: PBMCs or T cells enriched from blood (not recorded which). This clonotype was sampled from an older woman who had recovered from COVID-19. The CDR3 DNA follows: TGTGCCAGCACCGAATCTCCCTTGGGGGGGTATGGCTACACCTTC. It yields the protein CASTESPLGGYGYTF.